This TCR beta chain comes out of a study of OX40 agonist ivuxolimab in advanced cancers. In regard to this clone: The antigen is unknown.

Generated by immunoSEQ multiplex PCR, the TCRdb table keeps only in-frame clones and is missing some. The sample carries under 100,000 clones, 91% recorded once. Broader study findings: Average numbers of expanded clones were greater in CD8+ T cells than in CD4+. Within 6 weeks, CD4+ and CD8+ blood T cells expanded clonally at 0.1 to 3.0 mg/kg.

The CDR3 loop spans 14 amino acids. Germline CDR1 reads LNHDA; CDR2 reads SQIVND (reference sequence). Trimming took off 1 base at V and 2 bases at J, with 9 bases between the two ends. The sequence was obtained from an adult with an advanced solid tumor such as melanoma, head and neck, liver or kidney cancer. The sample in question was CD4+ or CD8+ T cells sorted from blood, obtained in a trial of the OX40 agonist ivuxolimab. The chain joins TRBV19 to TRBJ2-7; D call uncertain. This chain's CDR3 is CASSIGGFAYEQYF. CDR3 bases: TGTGCCAGTAGTATAGGCGGTTTCGCCTACGAGCAGTACTTC.